Below, one TCR beta chain is given with its context. One end of the junction varies from germline; a read error may be responsible. This record belongs to a study of neurological immune-mediated disorders. Germline CDR1 and CDR2: DFQATT and SNEGSKA (reference sequence). The CDR3 loop spans 13 amino acids. TCRdb re-called the 5' RACE reads with MiXCR, one entry per CDR3 protein. Of 45,000 to 65,000 distinct CDR3 sequences in the sample, 3% to 3.5% were seen once. This receptor was identified in a man aged 40-49 years with multiple sclerosis. The chain uses TRBV20-1 and TRBJ1-6; 8 bases match TRBD1. The sample consisted of PBMCs. DNA of the CDR3: TGCAGTGCCCCTGGACAGGGAGGTTCACCCCTCAACTTT. Translating it yields CSAPGQGGSPLNF.